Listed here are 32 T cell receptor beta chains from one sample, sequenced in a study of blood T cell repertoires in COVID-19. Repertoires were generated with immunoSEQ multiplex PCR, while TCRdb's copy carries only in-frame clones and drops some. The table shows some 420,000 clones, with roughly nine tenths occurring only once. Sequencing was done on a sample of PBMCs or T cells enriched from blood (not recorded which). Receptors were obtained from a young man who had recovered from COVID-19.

CDR3 in amino acids: CASSRGTDYGYTF. The CDR3 DNA sequence: TGTGCCAGCAGCCGGGGGACGGACTATGGCTACACCTTC. The chain employs TRBV5-6 and TRBJ1-2; D might be TRBD1 (5 bases). Trimming took off 4 bases at V and 3 bases at J, with 10 bases between the two ends. Germline-derived CDR1 and CDR2 are SGHDT and YYEEEE. This CDR3 region has 13 residues.

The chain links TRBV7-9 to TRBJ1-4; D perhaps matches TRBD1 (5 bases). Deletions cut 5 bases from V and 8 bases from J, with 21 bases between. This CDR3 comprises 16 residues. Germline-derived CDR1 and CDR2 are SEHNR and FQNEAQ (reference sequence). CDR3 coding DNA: TGTGCCAGCAGCCGCCCCCTGATTGGGGGAGGGGAAAAACTGTTTTTT. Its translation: CASSRPLIGGGEKLFF.

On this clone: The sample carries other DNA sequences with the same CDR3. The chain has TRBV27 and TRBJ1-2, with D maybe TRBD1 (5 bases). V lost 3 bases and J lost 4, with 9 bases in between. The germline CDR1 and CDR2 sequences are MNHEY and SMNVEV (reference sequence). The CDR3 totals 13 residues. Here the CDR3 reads CASSLGGGYGYTF. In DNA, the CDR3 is TGTGCCAGCAGTTTGGGGGGTGGCTATGGCTACACCTTC.

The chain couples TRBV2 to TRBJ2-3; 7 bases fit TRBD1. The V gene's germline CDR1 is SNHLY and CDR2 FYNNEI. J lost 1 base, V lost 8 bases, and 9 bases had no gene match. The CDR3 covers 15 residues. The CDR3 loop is CASGKPGTGTDTQYF. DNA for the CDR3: TGTGCCAGCGGCAAACCAGGGACAGGCACAGATACGCAGTATTTT.

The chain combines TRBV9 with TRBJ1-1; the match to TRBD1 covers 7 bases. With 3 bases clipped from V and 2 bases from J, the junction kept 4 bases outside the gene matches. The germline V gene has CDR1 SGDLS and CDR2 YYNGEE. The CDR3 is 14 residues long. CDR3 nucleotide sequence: TGTGCCAGCAGCGCCTCAGGGGGTAACACTGAAGCTTTCTTT. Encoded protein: CASSASGGNTEAFF.

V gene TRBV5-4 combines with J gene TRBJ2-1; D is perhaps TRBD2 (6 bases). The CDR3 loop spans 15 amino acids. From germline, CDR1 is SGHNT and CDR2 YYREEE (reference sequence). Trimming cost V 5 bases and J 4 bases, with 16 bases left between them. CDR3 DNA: TGTGCCAGCAGAATCCCAGGAGGGCGTTACAATGAGCAGTTCTTC. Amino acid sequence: CASRIPGGRYNEQFF.

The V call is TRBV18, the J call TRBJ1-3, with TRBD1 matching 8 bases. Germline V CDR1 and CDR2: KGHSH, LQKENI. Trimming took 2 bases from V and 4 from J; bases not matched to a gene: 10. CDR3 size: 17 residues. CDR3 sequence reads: CASSPKWDRITGNTIYF. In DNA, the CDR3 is TGTGCCAGCTCACCAAAATGGGACAGGATCACGGGAAACACCATATATTTT.

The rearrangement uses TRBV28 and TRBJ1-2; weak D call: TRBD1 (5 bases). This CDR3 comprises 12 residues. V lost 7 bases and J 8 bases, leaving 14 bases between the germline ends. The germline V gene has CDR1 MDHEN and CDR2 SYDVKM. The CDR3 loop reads CASNSPGQGYTF. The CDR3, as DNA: TGTGCCAGCAATTCCCCAGGGCAGGGCTACACCTTC.

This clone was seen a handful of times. CDR3 loop: CASSRLGGTYEQYF. As DNA, the CDR3 is TGTGCCAGCAGTAGACTTGGGGGGACGTACGAGCAGTACTTC. This chain uses TRBV27 with TRBJ2-7; maybe TRBD2 (6 bases). With 5 bases removed from V and 4 bases from J, the gap between germline ends came to 15 bases. Per the germline V gene, CDR1 is MNHEY and CDR2 is SMNVEV (reference sequence). The CDR3 runs to 14 residues.

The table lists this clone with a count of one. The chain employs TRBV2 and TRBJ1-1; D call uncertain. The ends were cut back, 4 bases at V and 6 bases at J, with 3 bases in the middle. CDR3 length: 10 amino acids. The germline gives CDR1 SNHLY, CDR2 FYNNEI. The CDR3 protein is CASSVSEAFF. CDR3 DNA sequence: TGTGCCAGCAGTGTATCTGAAGCTTTCTTT.

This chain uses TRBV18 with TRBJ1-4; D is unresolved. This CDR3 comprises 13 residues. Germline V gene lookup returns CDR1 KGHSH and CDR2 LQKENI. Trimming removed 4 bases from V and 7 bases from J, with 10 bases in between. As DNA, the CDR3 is TGTGCCAGCTCACGGGCCACCGGTGAAAAACTGTTTTTT. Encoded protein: CASSRATGEKLFF.

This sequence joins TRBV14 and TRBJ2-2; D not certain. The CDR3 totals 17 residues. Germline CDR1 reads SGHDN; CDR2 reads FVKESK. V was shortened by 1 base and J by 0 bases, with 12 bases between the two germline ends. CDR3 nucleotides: TGTGCCAGCAGCCAAGTACGCCCGGGTTCGAACACCGGGGAGCTGTTTTTT. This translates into CASSQVRPGSNTGELFF.

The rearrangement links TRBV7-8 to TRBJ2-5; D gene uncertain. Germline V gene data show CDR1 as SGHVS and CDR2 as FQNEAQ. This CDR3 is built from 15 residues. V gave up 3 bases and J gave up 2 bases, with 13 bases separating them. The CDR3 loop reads CASSLSVTLQETQYF. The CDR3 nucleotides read TGTGCCAGCAGCTTGTCGGTTACCCTACAAGAGACCCAGTACTTC.

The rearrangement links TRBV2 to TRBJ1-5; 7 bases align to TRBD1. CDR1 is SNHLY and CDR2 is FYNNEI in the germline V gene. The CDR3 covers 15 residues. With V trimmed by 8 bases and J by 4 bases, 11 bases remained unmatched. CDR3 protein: CASWGARDSNQPQHF. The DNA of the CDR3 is TGTGCCAGCTGGGGGGCCCGGGACAGTAATCAGCCCCAGCATTTT.

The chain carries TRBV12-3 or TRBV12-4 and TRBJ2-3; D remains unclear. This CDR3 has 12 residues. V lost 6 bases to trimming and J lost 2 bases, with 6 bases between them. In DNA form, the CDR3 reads TGTGCCAGCAGAACGGTCACAGATACGCAGTATTTT. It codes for CASRTVTDTQYF.

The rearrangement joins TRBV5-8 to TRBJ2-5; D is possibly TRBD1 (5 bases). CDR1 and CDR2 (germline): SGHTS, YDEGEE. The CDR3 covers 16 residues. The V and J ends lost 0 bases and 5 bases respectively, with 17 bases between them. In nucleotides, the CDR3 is TGTGCCAGCAGCTTGGGAGCAGGGCAAGGGGTTGAGACCCAGTACTTC. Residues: CASSLGAGQGVETQYF.

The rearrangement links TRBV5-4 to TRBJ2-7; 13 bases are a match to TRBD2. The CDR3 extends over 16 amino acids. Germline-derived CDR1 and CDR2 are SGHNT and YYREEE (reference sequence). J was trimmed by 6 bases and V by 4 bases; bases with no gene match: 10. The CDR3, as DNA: TGTGCCAGCAGCCCCCCGGGGGGGACTAGCGGGGCCGAGCAGTACTTC. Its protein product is CASSPPGGTSGAEQYF. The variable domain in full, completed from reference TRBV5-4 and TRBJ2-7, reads ETGVTQSPTHLIKTRGQQVTLRCSSQSGHNTVSWYQQALGQGPQFIFQYYREEENGRGNFPPRFSGLQFPNYSSELNVNALELDDSALYLCASSPPGGTSGAEQYFGPGTRLTVT.

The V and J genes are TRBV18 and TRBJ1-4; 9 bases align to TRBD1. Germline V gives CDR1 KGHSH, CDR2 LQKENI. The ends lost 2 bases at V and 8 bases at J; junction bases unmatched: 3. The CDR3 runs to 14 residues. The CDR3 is CASSPMGQGEKLFF. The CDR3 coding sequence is TGTGCCAGCTCACCAATGGGACAGGGCGAAAAACTGTTTTTT.

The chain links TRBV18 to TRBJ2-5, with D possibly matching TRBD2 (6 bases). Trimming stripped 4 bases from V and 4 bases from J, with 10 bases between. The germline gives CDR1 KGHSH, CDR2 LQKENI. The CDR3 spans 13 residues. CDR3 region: CASSLTSTETQYF. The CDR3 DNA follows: TGTGCCAGCTCACTAACTAGCACAGAGACCCAGTACTTC.

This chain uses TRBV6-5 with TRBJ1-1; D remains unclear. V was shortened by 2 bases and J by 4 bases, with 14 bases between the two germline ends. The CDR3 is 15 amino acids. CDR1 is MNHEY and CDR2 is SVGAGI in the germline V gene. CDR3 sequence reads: CASSYDWTAGTEAFF. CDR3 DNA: TGTGCCAGCAGTTACGACTGGACGGCGGGCACTGAAGCTTTCTTT.

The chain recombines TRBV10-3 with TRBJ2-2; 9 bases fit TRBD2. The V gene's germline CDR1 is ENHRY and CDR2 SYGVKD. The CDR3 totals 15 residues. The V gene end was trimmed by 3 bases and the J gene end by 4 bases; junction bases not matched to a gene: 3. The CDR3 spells CAISDLAGTTGELFF. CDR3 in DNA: TGTGCCATCAGTGACCTAGCGGGAACCACCGGGGAGCTGTTTTTT.

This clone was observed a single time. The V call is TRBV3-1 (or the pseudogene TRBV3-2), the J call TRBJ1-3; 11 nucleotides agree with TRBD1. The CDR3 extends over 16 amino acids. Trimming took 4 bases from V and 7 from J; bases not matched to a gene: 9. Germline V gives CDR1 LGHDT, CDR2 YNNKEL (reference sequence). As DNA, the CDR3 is TGTGCCAGCAGCCGGGGGACAGGGGGTTTAGGGAACACCATATATTTT. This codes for CASSRGTGGLGNTIYF.

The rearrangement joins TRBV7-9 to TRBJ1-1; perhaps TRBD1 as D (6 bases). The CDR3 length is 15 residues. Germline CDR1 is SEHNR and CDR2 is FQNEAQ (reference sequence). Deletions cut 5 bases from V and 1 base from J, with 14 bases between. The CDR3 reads CASSPYGQRNTEAFF. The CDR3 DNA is TGTGCCAGCAGCCCCTATGGACAGAGGAACACTGAAGCTTTCTTT. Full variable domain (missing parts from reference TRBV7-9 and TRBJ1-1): DTGVSQNPRHKITKRGQNVTFRCDPISEHNRLYWYRQTLGQGPEFLTYFQNEAQLEKSRLLSDRFSAERPKGSFSTLEIQRTEQGDSAMYLCASSPYGQRNTEAFFGQGTRLTVV.

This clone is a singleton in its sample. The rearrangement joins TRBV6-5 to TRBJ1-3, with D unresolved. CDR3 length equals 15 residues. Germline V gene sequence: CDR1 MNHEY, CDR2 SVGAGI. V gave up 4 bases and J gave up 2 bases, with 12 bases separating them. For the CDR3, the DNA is TGTGCCAGCAGTTCCGAATGGAGGGCTGGAAACACCATATATTTT. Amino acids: CASSSEWRAGNTIYF.

The CDR3 coding sequence is TGTGCCAGTAGTATAGGCGACAGGGGGCCTTACAATGAGCAGTTCTTC. This encodes CASSIGDRGPYNEQFF. This rearrangement joins TRBV19 to TRBJ2-1; 10 bases align to TRBD1. The CDR3 is made up of 16 amino acids. Germline values: CDR1 LNHDA, CDR2 SQIVND (reference sequence). Trimming removed 1 base from V and 4 bases from J; junction bases left unmatched: 4.

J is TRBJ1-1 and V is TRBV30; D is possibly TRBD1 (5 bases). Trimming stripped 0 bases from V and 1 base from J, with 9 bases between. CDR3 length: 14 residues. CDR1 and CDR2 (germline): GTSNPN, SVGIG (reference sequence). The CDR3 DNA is TGTGCCTGGAGTGTGTTCGGGGGGAACACTGAAGCTTTCTTT. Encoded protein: CAWSVFGGNTEAFF.

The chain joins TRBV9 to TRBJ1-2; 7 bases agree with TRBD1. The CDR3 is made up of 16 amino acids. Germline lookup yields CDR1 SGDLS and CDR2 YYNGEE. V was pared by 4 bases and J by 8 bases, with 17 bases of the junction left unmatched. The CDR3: CASSTLAEGAGGGYTF. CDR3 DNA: TGTGCCAGCAGCACCCTGGCCGAGGGGGCAGGGGGAGGCTACACCTTC.

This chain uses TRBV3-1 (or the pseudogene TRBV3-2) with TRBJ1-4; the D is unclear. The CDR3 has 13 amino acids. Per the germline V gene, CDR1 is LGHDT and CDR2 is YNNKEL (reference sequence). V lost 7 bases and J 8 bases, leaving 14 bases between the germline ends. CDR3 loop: CASTGTRGEKLFF. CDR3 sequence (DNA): TGTGCCAGCACCGGAACAAGAGGAGAAAAACTGTTTTTT.

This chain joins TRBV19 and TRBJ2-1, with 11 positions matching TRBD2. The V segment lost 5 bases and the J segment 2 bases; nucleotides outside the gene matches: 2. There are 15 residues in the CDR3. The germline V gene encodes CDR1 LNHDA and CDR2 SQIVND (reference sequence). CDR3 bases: TGTGCCAGTAGTTATAGCGGGAGGGCCTACAATGAGCAGTTCTTC. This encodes CASSYSGRAYNEQFF.

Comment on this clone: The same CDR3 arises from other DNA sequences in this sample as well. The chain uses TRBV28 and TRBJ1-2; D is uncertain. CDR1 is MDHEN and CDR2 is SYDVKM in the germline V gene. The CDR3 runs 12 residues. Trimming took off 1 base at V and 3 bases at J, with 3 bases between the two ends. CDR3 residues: CASSLSDYGYTF. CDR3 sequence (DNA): TGTGCCAGCAGTTTATCAGACTATGGCTACACCTTC.

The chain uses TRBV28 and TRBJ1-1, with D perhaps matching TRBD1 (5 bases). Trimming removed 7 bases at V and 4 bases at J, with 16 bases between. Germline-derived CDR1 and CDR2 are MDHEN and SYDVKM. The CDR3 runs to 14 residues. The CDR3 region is CASTPRGESTEAFF. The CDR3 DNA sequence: TGTGCCAGCACTCCCCGGGGGGAAAGCACTGAAGCTTTCTTT.

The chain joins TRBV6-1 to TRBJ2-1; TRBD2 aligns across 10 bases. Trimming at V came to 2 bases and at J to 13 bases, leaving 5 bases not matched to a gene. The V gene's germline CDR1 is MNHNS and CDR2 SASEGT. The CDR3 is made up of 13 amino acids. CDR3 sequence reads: CASSERTSGTQFF. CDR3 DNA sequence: TGTGCCAGCAGTGAAAGGACTAGCGGAACCCAGTTCTTC.